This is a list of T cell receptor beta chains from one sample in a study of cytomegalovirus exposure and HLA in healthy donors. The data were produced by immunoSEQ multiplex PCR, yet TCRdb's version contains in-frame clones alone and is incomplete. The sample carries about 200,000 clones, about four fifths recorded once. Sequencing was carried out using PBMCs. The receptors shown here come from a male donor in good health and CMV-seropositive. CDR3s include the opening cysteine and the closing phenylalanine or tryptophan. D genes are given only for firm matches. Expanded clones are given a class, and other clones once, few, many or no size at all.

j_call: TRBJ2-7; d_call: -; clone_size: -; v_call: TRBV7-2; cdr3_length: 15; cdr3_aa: CASSPYSGFSYEQYF; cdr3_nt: TGTGCCAGCAGCCCCTATAGCGGTTTCTCCTACGAGCAGTACTTC
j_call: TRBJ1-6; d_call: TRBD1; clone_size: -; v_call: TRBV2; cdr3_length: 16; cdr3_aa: CASRAGTGRYNSPLHF; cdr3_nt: TGTGCCAGCAGGGCCGGGACAGGAAGATATAATTCACCCCTCCACTTT
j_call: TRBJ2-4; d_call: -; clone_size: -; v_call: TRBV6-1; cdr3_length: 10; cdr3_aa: CASRTDIQYF; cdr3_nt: TGTGCCAGCAGGACAGACATTCAGTACTTC
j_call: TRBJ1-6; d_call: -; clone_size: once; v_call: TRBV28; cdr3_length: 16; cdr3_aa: CASSSPGSAYNSPLHF; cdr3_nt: TGTGCCAGCAGTTCCCCGGGTAGCGCCTATAATTCACCCCTCCACTTT
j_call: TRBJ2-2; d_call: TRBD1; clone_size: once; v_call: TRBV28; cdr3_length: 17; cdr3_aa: CASSPPGTGQLTGELFF; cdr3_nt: TGTGCCAGCAGTCCACCCGGGACAGGCCAGCTCACCGGGGAGCTGTTTTTT
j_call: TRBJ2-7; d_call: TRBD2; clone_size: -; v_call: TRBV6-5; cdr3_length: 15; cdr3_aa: CASRSRTSGSNEQYF; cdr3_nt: TGTGCCAGCAGAAGCAGGACTAGCGGGAGTAACGAGCAGTACTTC
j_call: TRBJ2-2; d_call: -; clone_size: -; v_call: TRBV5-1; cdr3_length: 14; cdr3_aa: CASSSQGSTGELFF; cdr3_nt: TGCGCCAGCAGCTCCCAGGGCAGCACCGGGGAGCTGTTTTTT
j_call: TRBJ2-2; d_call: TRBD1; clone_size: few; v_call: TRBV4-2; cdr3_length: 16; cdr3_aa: CASSLAGGPSSGELFF; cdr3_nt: TGTGCCAGCAGCTTGGCAGGGGGCCCCTCAAGCGGGGAGCTGTTTTTT
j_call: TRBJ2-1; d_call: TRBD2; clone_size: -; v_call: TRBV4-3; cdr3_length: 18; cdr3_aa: CASSQARGAGIVIGEQFF; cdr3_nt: TGCGCCAGCAGCCAAGCGCGGGGAGCGGGGATAGTTATAGGTGAGCAGTTCTTC
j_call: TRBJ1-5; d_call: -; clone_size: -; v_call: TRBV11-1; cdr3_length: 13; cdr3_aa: CASSMTTNQPQHF; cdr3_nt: TGTGCCAGCAGCATGACAACGAATCAGCCCCAGCATTTT
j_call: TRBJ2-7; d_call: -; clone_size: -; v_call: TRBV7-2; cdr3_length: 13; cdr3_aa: CASRYRVAYEQYF; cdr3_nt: TGTGCCAGCAGATATCGGGTCGCCTACGAGCAGTACTTC
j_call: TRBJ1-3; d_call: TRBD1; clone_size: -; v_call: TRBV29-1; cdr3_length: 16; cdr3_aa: CSVIPQSQGAGNTIYF; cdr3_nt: TGCAGCGTTATCCCACAGTCACAGGGGGCTGGAAACACCATATATTTT
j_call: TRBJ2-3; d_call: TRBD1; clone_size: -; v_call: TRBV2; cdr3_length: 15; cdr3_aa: CASRNGQGWTDTQYF; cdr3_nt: TGTGCCAGCAGAAACGGACAGGGGTGGACAGATACGCAGTATTTT
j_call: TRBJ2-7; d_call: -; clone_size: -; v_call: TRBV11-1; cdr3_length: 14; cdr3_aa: CASSTTRETYEQYF; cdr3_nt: TGTGCCAGCAGCACCACTAGAGAAACCTACGAGCAGTACTTC
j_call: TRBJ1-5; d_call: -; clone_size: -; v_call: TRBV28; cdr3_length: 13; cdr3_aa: CASNRQPNQPQHF; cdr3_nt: TGTGCCAGCAATAGACAGCCCAATCAGCCCCAGCATTTT
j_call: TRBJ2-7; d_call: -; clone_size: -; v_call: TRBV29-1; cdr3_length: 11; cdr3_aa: CSVIIPYEQYF; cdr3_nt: TGCAGCGTTATCATTCCCTACGAGCAGTACTTC
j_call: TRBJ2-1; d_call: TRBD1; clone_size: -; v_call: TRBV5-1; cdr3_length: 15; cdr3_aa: CASSLTGQGYNEQFF; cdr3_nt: TGCGCCAGCAGCTTGACGGGACAGGGGTACAATGAGCAGTTCTTC
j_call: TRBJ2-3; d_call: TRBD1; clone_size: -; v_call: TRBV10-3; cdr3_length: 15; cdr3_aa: CAISGRGQDTDTQYF; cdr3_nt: TGTGCCATCAGTGGGCGGGGACAGGACACAGATACGCAGTATTTT
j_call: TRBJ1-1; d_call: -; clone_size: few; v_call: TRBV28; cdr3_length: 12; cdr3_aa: CASTLLQGEAFF; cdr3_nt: TGTGCCAGTACCCTACTCCAGGGTGAAGCTTTCTTT
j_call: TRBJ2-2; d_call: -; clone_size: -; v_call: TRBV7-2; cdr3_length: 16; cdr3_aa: CASSFIQAANTGELFF; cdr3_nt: TGTGCCAGCAGCTTCATACAGGCCGCGAACACCGGGGAGCTGTTTTTT
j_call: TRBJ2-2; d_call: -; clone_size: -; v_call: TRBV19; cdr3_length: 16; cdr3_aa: CASSTTQGSNTGELFF; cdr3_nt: TGTGCCAGTAGTACCACTCAGGGATCGAACACCGGGGAGCTGTTTTTT
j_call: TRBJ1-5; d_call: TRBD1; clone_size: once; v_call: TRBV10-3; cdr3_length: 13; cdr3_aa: CAGRTGREQPQHF; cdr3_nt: TGTGCCGGACGGACAGGACGGGAACAGCCCCAGCATTTT
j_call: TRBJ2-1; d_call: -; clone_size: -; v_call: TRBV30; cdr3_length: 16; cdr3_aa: CAWSAYQGLQHNEQFF; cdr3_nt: TGTGCCTGGAGTGCGTACCAGGGACTCCAACACAATGAGCAGTTCTTC
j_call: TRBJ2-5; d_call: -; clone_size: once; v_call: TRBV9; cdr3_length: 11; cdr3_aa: CASSVAETQYF; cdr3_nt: TGTGCCAGCAGCGTAGCGGAGACCCAGTACTTC
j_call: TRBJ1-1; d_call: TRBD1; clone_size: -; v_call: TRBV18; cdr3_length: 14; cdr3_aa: CASSTITGGTEAFF; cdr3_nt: TGTGCCAGCTCAACGATAACAGGGGGCACTGAAGCTTTCTTT
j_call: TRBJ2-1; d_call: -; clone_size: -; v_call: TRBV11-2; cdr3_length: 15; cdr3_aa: CASSLDQGRSLVQFF; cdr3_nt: TGTGCCAGCAGCTTAGATCAGGGCCGGTCCTTGGTGCAGTTCTTC
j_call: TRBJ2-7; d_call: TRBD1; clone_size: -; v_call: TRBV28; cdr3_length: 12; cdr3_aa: CASSWGQGEQYF; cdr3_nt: TGTGCCAGCAGTTGGGGACAGGGCGAGCAGTACTTC
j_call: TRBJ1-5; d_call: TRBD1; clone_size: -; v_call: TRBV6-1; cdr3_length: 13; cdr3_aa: CASRGQANQPQHF; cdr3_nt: TGTGCCAGCAGGGGACAGGCTAATCAGCCCCAGCATTTT
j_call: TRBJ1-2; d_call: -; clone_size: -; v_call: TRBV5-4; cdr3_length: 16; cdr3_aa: CASSPPGRGGNYGYTF; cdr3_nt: TGTGCCAGCAGCCCGCCTGGACGGGGGGGAAACTATGGCTACACCTTC
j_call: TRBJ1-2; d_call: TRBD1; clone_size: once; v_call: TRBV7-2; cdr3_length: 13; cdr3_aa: CASSPRTGVGYTF; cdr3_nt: TGTGCCAGCAGCCCTCGGACAGGGGTCGGCTACACCTTC
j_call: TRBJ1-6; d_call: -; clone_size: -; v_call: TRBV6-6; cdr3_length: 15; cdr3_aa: CASSYPTDFNSPLHF; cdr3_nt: TGTGCCAGCAGTTACCCGACAGACTTTAATTCACCCCTCCACTTT
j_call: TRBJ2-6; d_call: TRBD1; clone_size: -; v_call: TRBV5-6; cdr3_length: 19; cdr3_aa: CASSYRWGQGVTGANVLTF; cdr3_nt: TGTGCCAGCAGCTATCGATGGGGACAGGGGGTTACTGGGGCCAACGTCCTGACTTTC
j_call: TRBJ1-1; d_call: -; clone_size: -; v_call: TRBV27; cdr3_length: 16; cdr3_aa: CASSLSPDLPNTEAFF; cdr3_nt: TGTGCCAGCAGTTTATCCCCGGACTTACCGAACACTGAAGCTTTCTTT
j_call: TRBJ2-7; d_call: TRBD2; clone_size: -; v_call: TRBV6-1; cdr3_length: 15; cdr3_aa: CASTRPWGGDYEQYF; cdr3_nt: TGTGCCAGCACTAGACCGTGGGGGGGGGATTACGAGCAGTACTTC
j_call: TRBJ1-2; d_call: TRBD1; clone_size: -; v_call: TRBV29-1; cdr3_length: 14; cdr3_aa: CSVVLSTGKDGYTF; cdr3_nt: TGCAGCGTAGTACTTTCGACAGGGAAGGATGGCTACACCTTC
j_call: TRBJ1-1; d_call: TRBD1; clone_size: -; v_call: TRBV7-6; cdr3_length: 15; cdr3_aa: CASSVRQGLNTEAFF; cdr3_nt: TGTGCCAGCAGCGTTCGACAGGGTCTAAACACTGAAGCTTTCTTT
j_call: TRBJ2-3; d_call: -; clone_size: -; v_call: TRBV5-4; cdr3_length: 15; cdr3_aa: CASSMGLQVTDTQYF; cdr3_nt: TGTGCCAGCAGCATGGGCCTTCAGGTGACAGATACGCAGTATTTT
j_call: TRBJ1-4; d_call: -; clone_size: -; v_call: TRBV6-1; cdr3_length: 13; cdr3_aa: CASTWTVREKLFF; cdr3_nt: TGTGCCAGCACCTGGACAGTCCGGGAAAAACTGTTTTTT
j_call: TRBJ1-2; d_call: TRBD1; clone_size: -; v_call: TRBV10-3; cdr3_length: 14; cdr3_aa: CAISEDREIDGYTF; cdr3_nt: TGTGCCATCAGTGAAGACAGGGAAATCGATGGCTACACCTTC
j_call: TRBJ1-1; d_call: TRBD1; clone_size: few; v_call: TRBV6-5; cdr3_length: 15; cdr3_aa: CASRGQGAGDTEAFF; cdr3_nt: TGTGCCAGCAGGGGACAGGGGGCTGGAGACACTGAAGCTTTCTTT
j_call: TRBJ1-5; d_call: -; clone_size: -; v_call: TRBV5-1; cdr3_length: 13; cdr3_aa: CASSFGDNQPQHF; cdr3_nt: TGCGCCAGCAGCTTCGGGGACAATCAGCCCCAGCATTTT
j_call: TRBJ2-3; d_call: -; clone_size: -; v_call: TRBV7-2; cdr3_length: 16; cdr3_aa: CASSFPRDTFTDTQYF; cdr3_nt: TGTGCCAGCAGCTTCCCCCGGGACACTTTCACAGATACGCAGTATTTT
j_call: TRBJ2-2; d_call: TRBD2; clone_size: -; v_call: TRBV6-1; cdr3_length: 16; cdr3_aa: CASSALAGKNTGELFF; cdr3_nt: TGTGCCAGCAGTGCTCTAGCGGGGAAGAACACCGGGGAGCTGTTTTTT